The rows below give T cell receptor beta chains drawn from one sample of a study of blood T cell repertoires in COVID-19. The protocol was immunoSEQ multiplex PCR, while the TCRdb copy is restricted to in-frame clones and leaves out a portion. This sample has more than 150,000 clones; about 80% occur once, and the top ten carry around 0.62%. Material: peripheral blood. Receptor source: a man aged 55 to 69 with acute or convalescent COVID-19. The conserved cysteine and the conserved F or W are not part of the CDR3 here. Each record gives: V gene, J gene, CDR3 length, CDR3 protein.

TRBV21-1,TRBJ1-6,14,ASSNGRGQGNSPLH
TRBV9,TRBJ2-1,13,ASSTEGLTRAEQF
TRBV13,TRBJ1-3,13,ASSLQGAQGNTIY
TRBV9,TRBJ1-1,13,ASRPWTATNTEAF
TRBV20-1,TRBJ2-1,8,SAKRDEQF
TRBV28,TRBJ2-7,11,ASSFTGRTGQY
TRBV6-5,TRBJ2-5,13,ASTLVDRVIETQY
TRBV27,TRBJ1-3,13,ASSPGQGTGNTIY
TRBV5-4,TRBJ2-3,12,ASSSRPGGDTQY
TRBV27,TRBJ1-1,10,ASSMTGTEAF
TRBV6-6,TRBJ2-2,17,ASSLASQRNKALTGELF
TRBV28,TRBJ1-5,12,ASRLGQYNQPQH
TRBV10-3,TRBJ2-1,11,AISERHSNEQF
TRBV5-1,TRBJ1-1,15,ASSPMGAPGPRTEAF
TRBV3-1/TRBV3-2,TRBJ1-1,14,ASSPRDRGLFAEAF
TRBV9,TRBJ1-3,14,ASSPRDRASGNTIY